These T cell receptor beta chains were read from a single sample in a study of CD8 T cells in Susac syndrome. Each CDR3 protein gets one entry after TCRdb re-called the immunoSEQ multiplex PCR reads with MiXCR. The sample lists approximately 270,000 distinct CDR3 sequences, around 93% occurring once. Material for sequencing was CD4+ T cells from PBMCs. These receptors all come from a human donor with multiple sclerosis. Each CDR3 is given with its conserved first and last residue. The order of the fields is clone size, D gene, J gene, V gene, CDR3 DNA, CDR3 protein. A D gene is named only where the DNA matches it firmly. The size of a clone is reported for some rows only, either as once, few or many, or as a class for expanded clones.

>-|TRBD1|TRBJ1-6|TRBV5-1
TGCGCCAGCAGTCACGACAGGGCTAATTCACCCCTCCACTTT
CASSHDRANSPLHF
>-|TRBD1|TRBJ1-2|TRBV7-9
TGTGCCAGCACCCGTAAGACTCCAGGGGGCGTCCTCTATGGCTACACCTTC
CASTRKTPGGVLYGYTF
>-|-|TRBJ2-1|TRBV3-1
TGTGCCAGCAGCCAAGATGATAGAGGCGCCTACAATGAGCAGTTCTTC
CASSQDDRGAYNEQFF
>once|TRBD1|TRBJ2-5|TRBV25-1
TGTGCCAGCAGTGAACTAGGACAGGGCCGAGAGACCCAGTACTTC
CASSELGQGRETQYF
>-|-|TRBJ2-6|TRBV6-1
TGTGCCAGCAGTGAAGACCCGGCTGGGGCCAACGTCCTGACTTTC
CASSEDPAGANVLTF
>-|TRBD1|TRBJ2-4|TRBV7-8
TGTGCCAGCAGCTTAACCAGGACAGGGGGGGCCAAAAACATTCAGTACTTC
CASSLTRTGGAKNIQYF
>once|-|TRBJ1-1|TRBV29-1
TGCAGCGTTGATCGTACTTTTAACACTGAAGCTTTCTTT
CSVDRTFNTEAFF
>-|-|TRBJ1-2|TRBV7-8
TGTGCCAGCAGCTTAGGAAGACAGAGCTATGGCTACACCTTC
CASSLGRQSYGYTF
>few|-|TRBJ1-6|TRBV6-1
TGTGCCAGCAGACCCGTCAGGAATTCACCCCTCCACTTT
CASRPVRNSPLHF
>-|TRBD1|TRBJ2-5|TRBV7-8
TGTGCCAGCAGCCCAAGGACAGGGGGCAGAAAGACCCAGTACTTC
CASSPRTGGRKTQYF
>-|-|TRBJ1-1|TRBV6-5
TGTGCCAGCAGTTACTCTTACCAGGGGAATACTGAAGCTTTCTTT
CASSYSYQGNTEAFF
>-|TRBD1|TRBJ2-3|TRBV30
TGTGCCTGGGACAGGGGTAGCCCAGATACGCAGTATTTT
CAWDRGSPDTQYF
>-|TRBD1|TRBJ2-6|TRBV20-1
TGCAGTGCTAGACCCAGGACAGGGGGCGCAGGTGGGGCCAACGTCCTGACTTTC
CSARPRTGGAGGANVLTF
>once|-|TRBJ2-7|TRBV5-1
TGCGCCAGCAGCCCCCGGACAGCGTACGAGCAGTACTTC
CASSPRTAYEQYF
>-|-|TRBJ2-2|TRBV30
TGTGCCTGGAGGGGGGACACCGGGGAGCTGTTTTTT
CAWRGDTGELFF
>once|TRBD1|TRBJ1-4|TRBV5-6
TGTGCCAGCAGCTGGCGAGATACAGGGGCTAATGAAAAACTGTTTTTT
CASSWRDTGANEKLFF
>few|-|TRBJ1-1|TRBV5-1
TGCGCCAGCAGCCCGGACAGTTTGAACACTGAAGCTTTCTTT
CASSPDSLNTEAFF
>-|-|TRBJ2-3|TRBV12-3/TRBV12-4
TGTGCCAGCAGTTTTGGGAGCGTCGGCCCAGATACGCAGTATTTT
CASSFGSVGPDTQYF
>-|TRBD1|TRBJ2-2|TRBV19
TGTGCCAGTAGTCCTAAGACAGGGGCAGGCGGGGAGCTGTTTTTT
CASSPKTGAGGELFF
>-|TRBD2|TRBJ2-1|TRBV12-3/TRBV12-4
TGTGCCAGCAGTTTCGGGGGGGCCTTCAATGAGCAGTTCTTC
CASSFGGAFNEQFF
>-|-|TRBJ2-6|TRBV10-3
TGTGCCATCAGTGAGAGAGGTGGGGAACCTGGGGCCAACGTCCTGACTTTC
CAISERGGEPGANVLTF
>-|TRBD1|TRBJ1-4|TRBV6-5
TGTGCCAGCAGTTACTCGAATTTAGGGGGCAGAAAACTGTTTTTT
CASSYSNLGGRKLFF
>-|-|TRBJ1-1|TRBV29-1
TGCAGCGTGGGGCGACAGGTGAACACTGAAGCTTTCTTT
CSVGRQVNTEAFF
>-|-|TRBJ1-2|TRBV5-6
TGTGCCAGCAGCCTCCCCCGGGCAGGGCCACTCCAGGAACCCCAGAGCTATGGCTACACCTTC
CASSLPRAGPLQEPQSYGYTF
>-|-|TRBJ2-5|TRBV27
TGTGCCAGCAGTTTTATAGCAGGAGGGGAGACCCAGTACTTC
CASSFIAGGETQYF
>-|TRBD1|TRBJ2-3|TRBV29-1
TGCAGCGTTGAGCCCCGGGACAGGAGGACAGATACGCAGTATTTT
CSVEPRDRRTDTQYF
>-|TRBD1|TRBJ1-4|TRBV2
TGTGCCAGCAGTGAAAGCGCCAGGGGGACCTATAATGAAAAACTGTTTTTT
CASSESARGTYNEKLFF
>-|-|TRBJ1-2|TRBV6-6
TGTGCCAGCAGTTACGAACGCGTGGGGGGGACATATGGCTACACCTTC
CASSYERVGGTYGYTF
>-|-|TRBJ2-2|TRBV30
TGTGCCTGGAGTGGGGTAGTCCACACCGGGGAGCTGTTTTTT
CAWSGVVHTGELFF
>-|TRBD1|TRBJ2-2|TRBV7-3
TGTGCCAGCAGCTTACACAGGGGCGACACCGGGGAGCTGTTTTTT
CASSLHRGDTGELFF
>-|TRBD2|TRBJ2-5|TRBV29-1
TGCAGCGTTGAGTGGGGGGGTGGGTACTTC
CSVEWGGGYF
>-|-|TRBJ1-3|TRBV7-3
TGTGCCAGCAGCCGAGACAGGAGCGGAAACACCATATATTTT
CASSRDRSGNTIYF